This T cell receptor beta chain was obtained from a study of vaccination and CD4 T cells after COVID-19. The treatment is: roughly nine-day PBMC culture with coronavirus spike peptide pools or control peptides (ViraFEST assay). Note on this clonotype: Its antigen is unknown.

The germline V gene has CDR1 MNHEY and CDR2 SVGAGI. Trimming shortened V by 0 bases and J by 7 bases, and 15 bases separated the two germline ends. The CDR3 runs to 15 residues. Cultured CD4+ T cells had their DNA profiled by the Oncomine TCR Beta short-read assay. TCRdb reanalysed the PCR reads using MiXCR and keeps one entry per CDR3 protein. This table has 14,000 to 15,000 distinct CDR3 sequences, 50% to 55% appearing once. The chain has TRBV6-5 and TRBJ1-2; the D gene is possibly TRBD1 (6 bases). This sequence was found in a human donor who had recovered from COVID-19. The sample consisted of CD4+ T cells from blood, cultured in vitro. In nucleotides, the CDR3 is TGTGCCAGCAGTTACTCGGGGGCTTGGGGAGGTGGCTACACCTTC. It codes for CASSYSGAWGGGYTF.